Following are 4 T cell receptor beta chains from one sample sequenced in a study of identical twins. TCRdb reprocessed the 5' RACE reads via MiXCR and lists one record per CDR3 protein. The data contain more than 1.5 million distinct CDR3 sequences, 25% to 35% of them singletons. The source material was cord blood. The receptor source for this set is a newborn girl in good health.

V is TRBV20-1 and J is TRBJ2-7, with TRBD2 identical over 10 bases. With 6 bases clipped from V and 1 base from J, the junction kept 6 bases outside the gene matches. This CDR3 spans 14 amino acids. Germline V gives CDR1 DFQATT, CDR2 SNEGSKA (reference sequence). DNA of the CDR3: TGCAGTGCCGAGAAAGCGGGGGGGTCCTACGAGCAGTACTTC. The encoded protein is CSAEKAGGSYEQYF.

This clonotype is a singleton in its sample. The chain employs TRBV11-2 and TRBJ2-7; the D is unclear. Germline lookup yields CDR1 SGHAT and CDR2 FQNNGV. The germline V and J ends were trimmed by 7 bases and 2 bases, with 18 bases remaining between them. CDR3 length equals 15 residues. This CDR3 reads CASNPSGRVAYEQYF. CDR3 nucleotide sequence: TGTGCCAGCAACCCCAGTGGTAGAGTGGCCTACGAGCAGTACTTC.

This clonotype was recorded at least ten times. This chain connects TRBV3-1 to TRBJ2-1, with D possibly TRBD2 on 5 matching bases. CDR1 and CDR2 (germline): LGHDT, YNNKEL (reference sequence). This CDR3 region has 15 residues. V was shortened by 2 bases and J by 3 bases, with 11 bases between the two germline ends. The CDR3 sequence is CASSQIASSYNEQFF. CDR3 in DNA: TGTGCCAGCAGCCAAATAGCGTCCAGCTACAATGAGCAGTTCTTC.

A few counts support this clonotype. CDR3 nucleotides: TGCGCCAGCAGCCATCTAGCGGGAGTAAACAATGAGCAGTTCTTC. It is translated as CASSHLAGVNNEQFF. This sequence joins TRBV4-1 and TRBJ2-1, with 10 positions matching TRBD2. V was clipped by 3 bases and J by 5 bases; unmatched bases: 4. The CDR3 totals 15 residues. Germline CDR1 and CDR2: MGHRA and YSYEKL.